The present T cell receptor (beta chain) was sequenced within a study of monozygotic twins with inflammatory bowel disease. Points from the study as a whole: Healthy co-twins exceeded IBD patients in TCRbeta diversity as measured by inverse Simpson. Discordant twins had repertoire similarity that did not differ from that of concordant twins, possibly from limited power.

Germline CDR1 reads MGHRA; CDR2 reads YSYEKL. The CDR3 covers 13 residues. About this clonotype: Its antigen is currently unknown.

TCRdb derives one entry per CDR3 protein from the 5' RACE reads, leaving out DNA. The data include around 370,000 distinct CDR3 sequences; the top ten clones carry around 2.6%. Sample: blood. This receptor was taken from a human donor with ulcerative colitis or Crohn's disease, or a healthy co-twin of an affected twin (not recorded which). V is TRBV4-1 and J is TRBJ2-7. The CDR3 is CASSQGLGYEQYF.